This TCR beta chain was found in a study of Ad26.COV2.S vaccination and SARS-CoV-2 variants. Here immunoSEQ multiplex PCR was the method, and the copy in TCRdb shows in-frame clones only, minus some. The sample includes about 400,000 clones, 70% to 90% of them seen just once. Treatment noted: around 19 received Ad26.COV2.S at low or high dose, single or two shots; about 5 received placebo; per-sample allocation not given. After the first vaccine or placebo injection, samples were drawn on day 63. Remarks on this clone: The sample contains more than one DNA sequence encoding this CDR3.

CDR1 is SGHTA and CDR2 is FQGNSA in the germline V gene. This CDR3 has 15 amino acids. Trimming removed 1 base from V and 3 bases from J, with 11 bases in between. The sequence came from a person aged 18-60 years who received the Ad26.COV2.S COVID-19 vaccine or a placebo. The chain has TRBV7-2 and TRBJ2-3; D not certain. The starting material was peripheral blood, obtained in a trial of Ad26.COV2.S vaccine versus placebo. The CDR3 loop is CASSLDGQATDTQYF. In DNA form, the CDR3 reads TGTGCCAGCAGCTTAGATGGGCAGGCGACAGATACGCAGTATTTT.